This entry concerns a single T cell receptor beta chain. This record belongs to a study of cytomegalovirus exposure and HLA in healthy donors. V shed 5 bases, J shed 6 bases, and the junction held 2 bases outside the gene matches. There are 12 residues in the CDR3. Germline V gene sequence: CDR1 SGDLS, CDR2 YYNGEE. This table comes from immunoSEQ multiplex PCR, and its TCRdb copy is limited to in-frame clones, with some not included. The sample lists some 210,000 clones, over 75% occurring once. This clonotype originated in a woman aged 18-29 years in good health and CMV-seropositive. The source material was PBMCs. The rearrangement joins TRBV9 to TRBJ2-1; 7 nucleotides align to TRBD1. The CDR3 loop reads CASRGQPNEQFF. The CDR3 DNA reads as TGTGCCAGCAGGGGACAGCCCAATGAGCAGTTCTTC.